This section outlines one T cell receptor beta chain sequence together with its context. Its antigen remains unidentified. The germline CDR1 and CDR2 sequences are SGDLS and YYNGEE. The CDR3 runs to 16 residues. V was pared by 4 bases and J by 9 bases, with 16 bases of the junction left unmatched. Primers: 60 Vbeta forward and 13 Jbeta reverse. TCRdb's copy holds only in-frame clones and misses some; the assay was immunoSEQ multiplex PCR. The sample yields roughly 150,000 clones, about 76% seen once. This sample was taken from a study of cytomegalovirus exposure and HLA in healthy donors. Study information: For the approximately 430 genotyped donors, more than 80% fell within the Caucasian-associated ancestry cluster.

Study-wide results and caveats: In an earlier analysis, in 620 or so donors, most V segments appeared productive either ~90% or ~30% of the time.

The sequence derives from a woman aged 18 to 35 in good health and CMV-seropositive. The rearrangement joins TRBV9 to TRBJ2-1; 7 bases agree with TRBD1. Source material: PBMCs. The CDR3 DNA follows: TGTGCCAGCAGCCCACACAGGGGATATACGTCGGGTGAGCAGTTCTTC. Protein: CASSPHRGYTSGEQFF.